A single sample is the source of the 17 T cell receptor beta chains below, sequenced in a study of blood T cell repertoires in COVID-19. The data were produced by immunoSEQ multiplex PCR, yet TCRdb's version contains in-frame clones alone and is incomplete. The table records tens of thousands of clones, roughly 90% of them present only once. Sequenced: peripheral blood. These receptors were collected from a woman aged 60 to 75 with active COVID-19.

The chain uses TRBV3-1 (or the pseudogene TRBV3-2) and TRBJ1-4; D not resolved. The CDR3 sequence is 15 residues long. Trimming removed 0 bases at V and 4 bases at J, with 9 bases between. Germline V gene data show CDR1 as LGHDT and CDR2 as YNNKEL (reference sequence). The chain's CDR3 is CASSQDTGYNEKLFF. In DNA, the CDR3 is TGTGCCAGCAGCCAAGATACGGGTTATAATGAAAAACTGTTTTTT.

The rearrangement joins TRBV6-1 to TRBJ2-2; 9 bases agree with TRBD1. Germline V CDR1 and CDR2: MNHNS, SASEGT. With 2 bases clipped from V and 6 bases from J, the junction kept 10 bases outside the gene matches. The CDR3 sequence is 17 residues long. CDR3 region: CASSELGGQGYAGELFF. The CDR3, as DNA: TGTGCCAGCAGTGAACTAGGGGGACAGGGATATGCCGGGGAGCTGTTTTTT.

The rearrangement uses TRBV29-1 and TRBJ2-1, with D maybe TRBD2 (6 bases). The germline V and J ends were trimmed by 3 bases and 6 bases, with 9 bases remaining between them. CDR3 length: 12 residues. Looked up from germline, CDR1 is SQVTM and CDR2 is ANQGSEA. CDR3 residues: CSVDRGINEQFF. CDR3 bases: TGCAGCGTTGATCGGGGGATCAATGAGCAGTTCTTC.

The chain carries TRBV5-4 and TRBJ2-3; 7 bases align to TRBD1. Germline loops: CDR1 SGHNT, CDR2 YYREEE (reference sequence). V shed 4 bases and J 2 bases; nucleotides not matched to a gene: 4. The CDR3 covers 14 residues. In nucleotides, the CDR3 is TGTGCCAGCAGCCCGACAGGGAACACAGATACGCAGTATTTT. This codes for CASSPTGNTDTQYF.

This clone appeared once. The chain employs TRBV15 and TRBJ1-3; 10 bases align to TRBD1. After removal of 3 bases from V and 2 bases from J, the junction contained 4 bases not matched to a gene. CDR3 length: 16 residues. Germline V lookup: CDR1 LNHNV, CDR2 YYDKDF (reference sequence). The CDR3 region has the DNA TGTGCCACCAGCAGCGGAGGACAGGGGGCTGGAAACACCATATATTTT. This gives the protein CATSSGGQGAGNTIYF.

This sequence joins TRBV12-5 and TRBJ2-5, with no clear D. Trimming shortened V by 1 base and J by 4 bases, and 10 bases separated the two germline ends. The CDR3 runs to 14 residues. Germline CDR1 LGHNT, CDR2 FRNRAP. As DNA, the CDR3 is TGTGCTAGTGGTTTGGGCGCGAGTGGAGAGACCCAGTACTTC. Protein sequence: CASGLGASGETQYF.

This chain connects TRBV20-1 to TRBJ2-2, with D possibly being TRBD1 or TRBD2 (6 bases each). The V and J ends lost 3 bases and 2 bases respectively, with 10 bases between them. This CDR3 contains 14 residues. The germline V gene encodes CDR1 DFQATT and CDR2 SNEGSKA (reference sequence). The CDR3 reads CSASGGPNTGELFF. As DNA, the CDR3 is TGCAGTGCTAGTGGGGGGCCCAACACCGGGGAGCTGTTTTTT.

J is TRBJ2-1 and V is TRBV2, with a possible D match to TRBD1 (5 bases). V shed 6 bases and J shed 9 bases, with 9 bases lying between them. Germline assignment: CDR1 SNHLY and CDR2 FYNNEI. CDR3 size: 11 residues. The CDR3 DNA follows: TGTGCCAGCAGGACAGAGGTTGAGCAGTTCTTC. It codes for CASRTEVEQFF. Full variable domain (remainder filled in from reference TRBV2 and TRBJ2-1): EPEVTQTPSHQVTQMGQEVILRCVPISNHLYFYWYRQILGQKVEFLVSFYNNEISEKSEIFDDQFSVERPDGSNFTLKIRSTKLEDSAMYFCASRTEVEQFFGPGTRLTVL.

The chain employs TRBV6-5 and TRBJ2-7; D might be TRBD2 (6 bases). The CDR3 length is 13 residues. Trimming removed 8 bases at V and 1 base at J, with 12 bases between. From germline, CDR1 is MNHEY and CDR2 SVGAGI. This CDR3 reads CASGWGRSYEQYF. CDR3 in DNA: TGTGCCAGCGGGTGGGGGAGGTCCTACGAGCAGTACTTC.

This chain connects TRBV19 to TRBJ2-1, with 15 bases matching TRBD2. Germline lookup yields CDR1 LNHDA and CDR2 SQIVND (reference sequence). The CDR3 is made up of 16 amino acids. The V and J ends lost 4 bases and 7 bases, in that order; junction bases with no gene match: 5. The chain's CDR3 is CASSRLGLAGGNEQFF. DNA for the CDR3: TGTGCCAGTAGTAGACTAGGACTAGCGGGGGGGAATGAGCAGTTCTTC.

The rearrangement joins TRBV10-1 to TRBJ2-3; D is possibly TRBD1 (5 bases). The CDR3 consists of 14 residues. Between the trimmed V and J ends, which lost 2 bases and 1 base, there was a span of 7 bases. Germline CDR1 WNHNN, CDR2 SYGVQD (reference sequence). CDR3 bases: TGCGCCAGCAGTGAGCAGGGTGGCACAGATACGCAGTATTTT. It is translated as CASSEQGGTDTQYF.

V is TRBV19 and J is TRBJ1-1; 8 nucleotides agree with TRBD1. This CDR3 contains 15 residues. Per the germline V gene, CDR1 is LNHDA and CDR2 is SQIVND (reference sequence). V dropped 1 base and J dropped 1; count of bases not matched to a gene: 2. CDR3 region: CASSIVGTGNTEAFF. The CDR3 nucleotides read TGTGCCAGTAGTATAGTCGGGACAGGGAACACTGAAGCTTTCTTT.

The gene calls are TRBV5-1 and TRBJ2-5; weak D call: TRBD2 (7 bases). This CDR3 is built from 17 residues. In germline, CDR1 is SGHRS, CDR2 YFSETQ. Deletions cut 0 bases from V and 2 bases from J, with 17 bases between. The CDR3 reads CASSLAPLAGAQETQYF. For the CDR3, the DNA is TGCGCCAGCAGCTTGGCCCCTTTGGCGGGGGCTCAAGAGACCCAGTACTTC.

The CDR3 DNA sequence: TGTGCCAGCAGCCAAGATGGGAGGACGTGCTACTTC. Translated, it gives CASSQDGRTCYF. The V call is TRBV3-1 (or the pseudogene TRBV3-2), the J call TRBJ2-7, with D perhaps TRBD2 (6 bases). Trimming pared 0 bases from V and 13 bases from J, leaving 13 bases between. The CDR3 contains 12 residues. Germline V gives CDR1 LGHDT, CDR2 YNNKEL (reference sequence).

The chain carries TRBV6-5 and TRBJ2-7; a possible D gene is TRBD1 (5 bases). CDR3 length: 14 amino acids. The germline V and J ends were trimmed by 4 bases and 5 bases, with 15 bases remaining between them. The germline CDR1 and CDR2 sequences are MNHEY and SVGAGI. For the CDR3, the DNA is TGTGCCAGCAGTTTTTTAGGGGAAGTAGACGAGCAGTACTTC. The encoded protein is CASSFLGEVDEQYF.

The chain couples TRBV5-1 to TRBJ1-1, with 7 bases aligning to TRBD1. Germline CDR1 and CDR2: SGHRS and YFSETQ. V trimming: 5 bases; J trimming: 0 bases; junction bases outside the gene matches: 10. The CDR3 sequence is 16 residues long. The CDR3 DNA is TGCGCCAGCAGACGGGACAGCGGAATACTGAACACTGAAGCTTTCTTT. Residues: CASRRDSGILNTEAFF.

This clone was seen a few times. The V and J genes are TRBV6-6 and TRBJ2-5, with 8 bases aligning to TRBD2. The CDR3 totals 15 residues. In germline, CDR1 is MNHNY, CDR2 SVGAGI (reference sequence). V gave up 4 bases and J gave up 4 bases; unmatched junction bases: 8. The CDR3 loop reads CASSSDSGGGETQYF. The CDR3 DNA sequence: TGTGCCAGCAGTTCCGATTCGGGGGGGGGAGAGACCCAGTACTTC.